The 16 T cell receptor beta chains presented below share a single source sample, sequenced in a study of cytomegalovirus exposure and HLA in healthy donors. The PCR had 60 Vbeta and 13 Jbeta primers. The protocol was immunoSEQ multiplex PCR, while the TCRdb copy is restricted to in-frame clones and leaves out a portion. The data hold some 110,000 clones, with over 60% observed a single time. Sequences were obtained from PBMCs. The receptors shown here come from a woman aged 40 to 50 in good health and CMV-seropositive.

V gene TRBV6-1 combines with J gene TRBJ2-3; tentative D call: TRBD2 (6 bases). CDR1 and CDR2 (germline): MNHNS, SASEGT. Trimming shortened V by 4 bases and J by 5 bases, and 13 bases separated the two germline ends. The CDR3 is made up of 14 amino acids. CDR3 sequence: CASSAAEGVDTQYF. In DNA, the CDR3 is TGTGCCAGCAGTGCTGCGGAGGGAGTAGATACGCAGTATTTT.

J is TRBJ2-3 and V is TRBV28; TRBD2 matches at 8 bases. CDR1 and CDR2 from the germline V gene are MDHEN and SYDVKM. J lost 4 bases, V lost 11 bases, and 8 bases had no gene match. This CDR3 has 13 residues. The CDR3: CAYSGSGPDTQYF. CDR3 DNA: TGTGCCTACAGCGGGAGTGGTCCAGATACGCAGTATTTT.

This chain uses TRBV7-9 with TRBJ2-1; maybe TRBD1 (5 bases). From germline, CDR1 is SEHNR and CDR2 FQNEAQ (reference sequence). The CDR3 covers 15 residues. Between the trimmed V and J ends, which lost 1 base and 7 bases, there was a span of 14 bases. The CDR3 protein is CASSLGTGRDNEQFF. The CDR3 DNA reads as TGTGCCAGCAGCTTAGGGACCGGCAGGGATAATGAGCAGTTCTTC.

CDR3 region: CASSPLGAYEQYF. The DNA of the CDR3 is TGTGCCAGCAGCCCCCTAGGGGCCTACGAGCAGTACTTC. The gene calls are TRBV9 and TRBJ2-7; D is possibly TRBD1 (5 bases). The CDR3 length is 13 residues. Between the trimmed V and J ends, which lost 4 bases and 2 bases, there was a span of 10 bases. The germline CDR1 and CDR2 sequences are SGDLS and YYNGEE. The full variable domain, with the rest looked up from reference TRBV9 and TRBJ2-7, is DSGVTQTPKHLITATGQRVTLRCSPRSGDLSVYWYQQSLDQGLQFLIQYYNGEERAKGNILERFSAQQFPDLHSELNLSSLELGDSALYFCASSPLGAYEQYFGPGTRLTVT.

This clone turned up a few times. The chain combines TRBV2 with TRBJ2-2; 13 bases line up with TRBD2. Germline CDR1 reads SNHLY; CDR2 reads FYNNEI. The length of the CDR3 is 15 residues. V trimming: 6 bases; J trimming: 6 bases; junction bases outside the gene matches: 4. CDR3 amino acids: CASRRLAGGSGELFF. For the CDR3, the DNA is TGTGCCAGCAGGCGACTAGCGGGAGGTTCCGGGGAGCTGTTTTTT.

The rearrangement joins TRBV30 to TRBJ1-1; 9 bases fit TRBD1. This CDR3 comprises 16 residues. CDR1 is GTSNPN, CDR2 SVGIG, per germline (reference sequence). V dropped 2 bases and J dropped 2; count of bases not matched to a gene: 9. The CDR3 region has the DNA TGTGCCTGGAGTAAATTTCCGGACAGGGGAAACACTGAAGCTTTCTTT. Protein: CAWSKFPDRGNTEAFF.

The V and J genes are TRBV6-1 and TRBJ2-5; 8 nucleotides agree with TRBD1. Germline V gene lookup returns CDR1 MNHNS and CDR2 SASEGT. V was clipped by 6 bases and J by 5 bases; unmatched bases: 5. The CDR3 runs 13 residues. The CDR3 spells CASRTGEVETQYF. The CDR3 DNA sequence: TGTGCCAGCAGGACAGGGGAGGTGGAGACCCAGTACTTC.

The V and J genes are TRBV7-9 and TRBJ2-1, with D possibly matching TRBD2 (5 bases). From germline, CDR1 is SEHNR and CDR2 FQNEAQ (reference sequence). The CDR3 is 14 amino acids. V was clipped by 0 bases and J by 10 bases, with 13 bases between them. The CDR3 sequence is CASSLAASKGEQFF. The CDR3 DNA reads TGTGCCAGCAGCTTAGCGGCTAGCAAGGGCGAGCAGTTCTTC. The whole variable domain, remainder taken from reference TRBV7-9 and TRBJ2-1, is DTGVSQNPRHKITKRGQNVTFRCDPISEHNRLYWYRQTLGQGPEFLTYFQNEAQLEKSRLLSDRFSAERPKGSFSTLEIQRTEQGDSAMYLCASSLAASKGEQFFGPGTRLTVL.

This clone was seen a few times. V usage is TRBV27 and J usage is TRBJ2-7; TRBD2 might be the D (6 bases). Germline CDR1 reads MNHEY; CDR2 reads SMNVEV (reference sequence). V was clipped by 4 bases and J by 5 bases, with 18 bases between them. CDR3 length equals 15 residues. CDR3 bases: TGTGCCAGCAGTTCGACTAGTTCCGGAGCCCACGAGCAGTACTTC. This translates into CASSSTSSGAHEQYF.

This rearrangement joins TRBV19 to TRBJ1-2, with TRBD1 matching 9 bases. The V gene end was trimmed by 6 bases and the J gene end by 3 bases; junction bases not matched to a gene: 5. CDR3 size: 14 residues. Germline V gives CDR1 LNHDA, CDR2 SQIVND (reference sequence). CDR3 DNA: TGTGCCAGTAGCCCGGGGACAGGGTACTATGGCTACACCTTC. Translation: CASSPGTGYYGYTF.

The V gene is TRBV28, the J gene TRBJ2-7, with D possibly matching TRBD1 (7 bases). In germline, CDR1 is MDHEN, CDR2 SYDVKM. Trimming cost V 3 bases and J 6 bases, with 15 bases left between them. CDR3 length: 14 residues. The CDR3 spells CASSLGRGVSEQYF. For the CDR3, the DNA is TGTGCCAGCAGTTTGGGCAGGGGGGTCTCCGAGCAGTACTTC.

This clone was seen a handful of times. J is TRBJ1-1 and V is TRBV6-1, with D tentatively TRBD1 (6 bases). Germline V lookup: CDR1 MNHNS, CDR2 SASEGT. Trimming cost V 8 bases and J 4 bases, with 14 bases left between them. The CDR3 is made up of 13 amino acids. CDR3 loop: CASGTGFGTEAFF. In DNA form, the CDR3 reads TGTGCCAGCGGCACAGGGTTTGGCACTGAAGCTTTCTTT.

The V call is TRBV25-1, the J call TRBJ1-4, with TRBD1 matching over 9 bases. The CDR3 runs to 12 residues. Germline-derived CDR1 and CDR2 are MGHDK and SYGVNS. V trimming: 9 bases; J trimming: 8 bases; junction bases outside the gene matches: 4. The CDR3 loop is CASRGTGEKLFF. CDR3 coding DNA: TGTGCCAGTAGGGGGACAGGGGAAAAACTGTTTTTT.

The chain couples TRBV19 to TRBJ2-5; 13 bases match TRBD2. This CDR3 has 17 residues. Germline V gene data show CDR1 as LNHDA and CDR2 as SQIVND (reference sequence). The V segment lost 5 bases and the J segment 0 bases; nucleotides outside the gene matches: 6. The CDR3 bases are TGTGCCAGTAGTTCGGGACTAGCGGGGATGTACCAAGAGACCCAGTACTTC. Translated, it gives CASSSGLAGMYQETQYF.

The chain combines TRBV30 with TRBJ1-2; 8 bases match TRBD1. V lost 2 bases to trimming and J lost 7 bases; unmatched junction nucleotides: 12. The CDR3 runs to 15 residues. CDR1 and CDR2 (germline): GTSNPN, SVGIG (reference sequence). The CDR3 sequence: CAWSIGQGAAGGYTF. CDR3 DNA: TGTGCCTGGAGTATCGGGCAGGGGGCGGCCGGTGGCTACACCTTC.

This clone was found a few times. This chain connects TRBV5-1 to TRBJ2-3; D possibly corresponds to TRBD2 (5 bases). Trimming took off 5 bases at V and 0 bases at J, with 7 bases between the two ends. CDR3 length: 13 residues. Germline V gene lookup returns CDR1 SGHRS and CDR2 YFSETQ. As DNA, the CDR3 is TGCGCCAGCAGTAGAGGGAGCACAGATACGCAGTATTTT. This sequence encodes CASSRGSTDTQYF. Together with reference TRBV5-1 and TRBJ2-3, the CDR3 gives the full variable domain: KAGVTQTPRYLIKTRGQQVTLSCSPISGHRSVSWYQQTPGQGLQFLFEYFSETQRNKGNFPGRFSGRQFSNSRSEMNVSTLELGDSALYLCASSRGSTDTQYFGPGTRLTVL.